Listed below are T cell receptor beta chains from one sample, sequenced in a study of cytomegalovirus exposure and HLA in healthy donors. The repertoire was sequenced with immunoSEQ multiplex PCR; TCRdb's copy has only in-frame clones and lacks some. Among more than 150,000 clones, 80% to 90% were seen once, and the ten largest hold 7.5% to 10%. Sequenced material: PBMCs. These TCRs come from a man aged 18 to 35 in good health and CMV-seropositive. The CDR3 runs from the conserved cysteine through the conserved F or W. D genes are given only for firm matches. Part of the rows lack a size; the others show once, few, many or a class for expanded clones.

D gene	clone size	J gene	CDR3 length	V gene	CDR3 protein	CDR3 DNA
TRBD2	-	TRBJ2-3	17	TRBV28	CASSFLGSGGTTDTQYF	TGTGCCAGCAGTTTCTTGGGGAGCGGGGGGACCACAGATACGCAGTATTTT
TRBD1	few	TRBJ2-7	15	TRBV7-8	CASSLAQQGYYEQYF	TGTGCCAGCAGCTTAGCACAACAGGGGTACTACGAGCAGTACTTC
-	-	TRBJ2-1	14	TRBV14	CASSQDLGASEQFF	TGTGCCAGCAGCCAAGATTTGGGGGCGAGTGAGCAGTTCTTC
-	-	TRBJ2-1	14	TRBV11-2	CASSGARGANEQFF	TGTGCCAGCAGCGGGGCCCGTGGGGCCAATGAGCAGTTCTTC
-	-	TRBJ2-5	13	TRBV10-1	CASSRGMSETQYF	TGCGCCAGCAGCAGAGGGATGTCGGAGACCCAGTACTTC
TRBD1	-	TRBJ1-2	13	TRBV29-1	CSVGGTGDYGYTF	TGCAGCGTTGGAGGGACAGGGGACTATGGCTACACCTTC
-	-	TRBJ1-1	14	TRBV6-1	CASREYRADTEAFF	TGTGCCAGCAGAGAGTACAGGGCCGACACTGAAGCTTTCTTT
-	-	TRBJ2-5	16	TRBV5-4	CASRQVTGATQETQYF	TGTGCCAGCAGACAGGTGACAGGCGCTACCCAAGAGACCCAGTACTTC
-	-	TRBJ1-1	15	TRBV7-9	CASSTRGRGNTEAFF	TGTGCCAGCAGCACTCGAGGTAGAGGAAACACTGAAGCTTTCTTT
-	-	TRBJ1-1	14	TRBV7-9	CASSLEGVATEAFF	TGTGCCAGCAGCTTAGAAGGGGTGGCCACTGAAGCTTTCTTT
-	once	TRBJ1-4	16	TRBV5-1	CASSLVPYSTNEKLFF	TGCGCCAGCAGCTTGGTCCCATACTCAACTAATGAAAAACTGTTTTTT
TRBD2	-	TRBJ2-7	15	TRBV11-2	CASRRTSGGDYEQYF	TGTGCCAGCAGGCGGACTAGCGGGGGGGATTACGAGCAGTACTTC
-	few	TRBJ2-7	11	TRBV7-9	CASSLGDEQYF	TGTGCCAGCAGCTTAGGAGACGAGCAGTACTTC
-	-	TRBJ2-5	14	TRBV7-9	CASSRPQGQETQYF	TGTGCCAGCAGTAGACCTCAGGGTCAAGAGACCCAGTACTTC
-	-	TRBJ2-2	15	TRBV6-1	CASSERTAGSGELFF	TGTGCCAGCAGTGAGAGGACAGCTGGGTCCGGGGAGCTGTTTTTT
TRBD2	-	TRBJ2-7	19	TRBV18	CASSRGFGGSLAGTYEQYF	TGTGCCAGCTCACGCGGTTTTGGCGGGTCACTAGCGGGTACCTACGAGCAGTACTTC
-	-	TRBJ1-3	15	TRBV2	CASKTGAGKGNTIYF	TGTGCCAGCAAGACTGGGGCGGGGAAGGGAAACACCATATATTTT
TRBD1	-	TRBJ1-3	17	TRBV19	CASSMCRQGWSGNTIYF	TGTGCCAGTAGTATGTGCCGACAGGGTTGGTCTGGAAACACCATATATTTT
TRBD2	-	TRBJ2-1	16	TRBV7-9	CASSLVLAGGYNEQFF	TGTGCCAGCAGCTTAGTACTAGCGGGGGGCTACAATGAGCAGTTCTTC
-	few	TRBJ2-5	17	TRBV27	CASSPLGDGNHFGTQYF	TGTGCCAGCAGTCCCCTGGGAGACGGAAACCACTTTGGGACCCAGTACTTC
TRBD2	-	TRBJ2-5	13	TRBV18	CASSPYGGADQYF	TGTGCCAGCTCACCATACGGGGGGGCTGACCAGTACTTC
TRBD1	few	TRBJ1-2	17	TRBV7-9	CASSRRTMTGTVDGYTF	TGTGCCAGCAGCAGAAGAACCATGACAGGGACAGTAGATGGCTACACCTTC
-	-	TRBJ2-5	17	TRBV7-8	CASSSRDSRPGGETQYF	TGTGCCAGCAGCAGCCGGGACTCCAGACCAGGGGGGGAGACCCAGTACTTC
-	-	TRBJ1-3	14	TRBV4-3	CASSTDSSGNTIYF	TGCGCCAGCAGCACAGACAGTTCGGGAAACACCATATATTTT
TRBD1	-	TRBJ1-6	18	TRBV7-9	CASSSRDRTDSYNSPLHF	TGTGCCAGCAGCTCCCGGGACAGGACCGACTCCTATAATTCACCCCTCCACTTT
-	-	TRBJ2-1	14	TRBV7-9	CASSLARAEDEQFF	TGTGCCAGCAGCTTAGCGCGGGCCGAGGATGAGCAGTTCTTC
TRBD1	once	TRBJ1-2	15	TRBV9	CASSSGGGGHDGYTF	TGTGCCAGCAGCTCAGGGGGTGGAGGGCACGATGGCTACACCTTC
TRBD1	-	TRBJ2-2	18	TRBV9	CASSLSTGTGSTYGELFF	TGTGCCAGCAGCTTATCTACCGGGACAGGGAGTACCTACGGGGAGCTGTTTTTT
-	-	TRBJ2-3	14	TRBV2	CASSEFQSTDTQYF	TGTGCCAGCAGTGAGTTTCAGAGCACAGATACGCAGTATTTT
-	-	TRBJ1-1	14	TRBV27	CASSARISSTEAFF	TGTGCCAGCAGTGCCAGGATTTCGAGCACTGAAGCTTTCTTT
-	-	TRBJ2-7	18	TRBV19	CAINYRDTRESTTYEQYF	TGTGCCATCAACTACCGGGACACCAGGGAATCTACTACCTACGAGCAGTACTTC
-	once	TRBJ2-3	16	TRBV5-6	CASSLNIGLRTDTQYF	TGTGCCAGCAGCTTGAATATCGGACTCCGCACAGATACGCAGTATTTT
TRBD1	-	TRBJ1-6	15	TRBV5-1	CASRDGGGNNSPLHF	TGCGCCAGCAGGGATGGAGGGGGCAATAATTCACCCCTCCACTTT
-	-	TRBJ2-3	14	TRBV6-4	CAKPDSKVTDTQYF	TGTGCCAAACCGGACAGCAAGGTGACAGATACGCAGTATTTT
-	-	TRBJ2-7	16	TRBV4-1	CASSQVALTTTYEQYF	TGCGCCAGCAGCCAAGTAGCACTAACGACGACCTACGAGCAGTACTTC
-	-	TRBJ1-2	12	TRBV12-5	CASGLLSGGYTF	TGTGCTAGTGGTTTACTGTCGGGGGGCTACACCTTC
TRBD1	-	TRBJ1-2	15	TRBV7-2	CASREYRDSYYGYTF	TGTGCCAGCAGGGAATACCGGGACAGTTACTATGGCTACACCTTC
-	-	TRBJ1-4	13	TRBV5-6	CASSFNSNEKLFF	TGTGCCAGCAGCTTTAACTCTAATGAAAAACTGTTTTTT
-	-	TRBJ1-2	14	TRBV30	CAWIEDRTNYGYTF	TGTGCCTGGATTGAGGACAGAACTAACTATGGCTACACCTTC
-	-	TRBJ2-3	14	TRBV9	CTSSNTGITDTQYF	TGTACCAGCAGCAATACCGGGATCACAGATACGCAGTATTTT
-	-	TRBJ1-2	15	TRBV7-9	CASSLVGTGTGGYTF	TGTGCCAGCAGCTTAGTGGGTACAGGGACGGGCGGCTACACCTTC
TRBD2	-	TRBJ2-2	19	TRBV5-4	CASSPSGSGFSPNTGELFF	TGTGCCAGCAGCCCCAGCGGTAGCGGGTTCTCTCCTAACACCGGGGAGCTGTTTTTT
-	few	TRBJ1-5	14	TRBV10-3	CAINRDGLNQPQHF	TGTGCCATAAACCGGGACGGACTAAATCAGCCCCAGCATTTT
-	-	TRBJ1-3	13	TRBV16	CASSPTVGNTIYF	TGTGCCAGCAGCCCGACAGTTGGAAACACCATATATTTT
TRBD1	-	TRBJ2-4	14	TRBV5-4	CASSFGDRADIQYF	TGTGCCAGCAGCTTCGGTGACAGGGCGGACATTCAGTACTTC
TRBD1	-	TRBJ2-7	14	TRBV11-2	CASSLGQGLYEQYF	TGTGCCAGCAGCTTAGGACAGGGCCTCTACGAGCAGTACTTC
-	-	TRBJ2-7	16	TRBV7-2	CASSLDHPQPPTGQYF	TGTGCCAGCAGCTTAGATCATCCCCAGCCGCCTACGGGGCAGTACTTC
-	few	TRBJ2-7	14	TRBV11-2	CASSLSWQTYEQYF	TGTGCCAGCAGCTTAAGTTGGCAGACCTACGAGCAGTACTTC
-	-	TRBJ2-5	15	TRBV6-1	CASSEARGYQETQYF	TGTGCCAGCAGTGAAGCAAGGGGTTACCAAGAGACCCAGTACTTC
TRBD2	-	TRBJ2-1	17	TRBV11-2	CASSRSLAGGPYNEQFF	TGTGCCAGCAGCCGATCACTAGCGGGGGGCCCCTACAATGAGCAGTTCTTC
-	-	TRBJ1-3	13	TRBV7-9	CASSLSSGNTIYF	TGTGCCAGCAGTCTGTCCTCTGGAAACACCATATATTTT
TRBD1	once	TRBJ1-5	14	TRBV14	CASSEQGLNQPQHF	TGTGCCAGCAGCGAACAGGGGCTCAATCAGCCCCAGCATTTT
-	once	TRBJ1-3	17	TRBV5-4	CASSVGGTEVSGNTIYF	TGTGCCAGCAGCGTAGGCGGGACGGAAGTCTCTGGAAACACCATATATTTT
-	-	TRBJ1-2	15	TRBV7-8	CASSPVQDPVYGYTF	TGTGCCAGCAGCCCGGTACAGGACCCCGTCTATGGCTACACCTTC